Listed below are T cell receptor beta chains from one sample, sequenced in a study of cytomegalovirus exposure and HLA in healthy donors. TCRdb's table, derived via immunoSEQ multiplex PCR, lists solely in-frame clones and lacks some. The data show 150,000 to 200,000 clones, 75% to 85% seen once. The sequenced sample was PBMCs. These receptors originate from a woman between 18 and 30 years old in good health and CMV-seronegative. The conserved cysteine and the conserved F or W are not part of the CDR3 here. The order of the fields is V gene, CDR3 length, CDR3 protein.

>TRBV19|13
ASSPRDRAHYEQY
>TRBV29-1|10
SVAAGANVLT
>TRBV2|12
ASGTGAPNTEAF
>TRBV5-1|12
ASRFSTGETEAF
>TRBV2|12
ASVPLYPGGEQY
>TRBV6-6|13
ASRQTGGPTDTQY
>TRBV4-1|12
ASKPGQVSDTQY
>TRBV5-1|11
ASSLEAGQPQH
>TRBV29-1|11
SVETSGRNEQF
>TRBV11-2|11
ASSLGGGNEQF
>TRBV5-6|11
ASSLFRGETQY
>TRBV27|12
ASSPLGGRTEAF
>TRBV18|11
ASSKDRVSEAF
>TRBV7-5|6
ALFEQY
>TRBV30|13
AWSAGQGVLHEQY
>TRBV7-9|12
ASSVGTSNQPQH
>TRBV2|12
ASRRGGVNTEAF
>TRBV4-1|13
ASSLIAGGPHEQF
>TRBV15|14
ATSRDQSGVGQPQH
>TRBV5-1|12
ASSPDQPGSPLH
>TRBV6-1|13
ASSEAQGQSTEAF
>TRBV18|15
ASSLNPTSTLGDTQY
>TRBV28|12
ASSLSNQEDEQY
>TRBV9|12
ASSVSDFQETQY
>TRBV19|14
ASGADGFSYNSPLH
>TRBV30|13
AWSTPGTGGDGYT
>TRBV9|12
ASSPGQGPYGYT
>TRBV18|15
ASSPRGLGGGTGELF
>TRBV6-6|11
ASLWTSGNIQY
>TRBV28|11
ASRNTGGTEAF
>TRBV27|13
ASSLWLQGAGELF
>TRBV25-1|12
ASSAPIGGEGYT
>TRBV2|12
ASSEARGGGEQY
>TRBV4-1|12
ASSLRSGRNEQF
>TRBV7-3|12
ASSPQGGNTEAF
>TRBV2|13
ASSELASSTDTQY